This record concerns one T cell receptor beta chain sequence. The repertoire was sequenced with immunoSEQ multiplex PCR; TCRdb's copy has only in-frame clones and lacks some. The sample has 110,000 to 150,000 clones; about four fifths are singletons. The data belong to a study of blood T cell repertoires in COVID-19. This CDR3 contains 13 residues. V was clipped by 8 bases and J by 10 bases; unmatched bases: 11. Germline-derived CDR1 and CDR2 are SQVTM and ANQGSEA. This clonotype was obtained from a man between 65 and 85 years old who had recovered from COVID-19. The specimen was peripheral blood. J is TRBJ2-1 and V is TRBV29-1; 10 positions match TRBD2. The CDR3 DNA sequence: TGCAGCCTCGGACTAGCGGCAAAGGGAGAGCAGTTCTTC. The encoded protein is CSLGLAAKGEQFF.